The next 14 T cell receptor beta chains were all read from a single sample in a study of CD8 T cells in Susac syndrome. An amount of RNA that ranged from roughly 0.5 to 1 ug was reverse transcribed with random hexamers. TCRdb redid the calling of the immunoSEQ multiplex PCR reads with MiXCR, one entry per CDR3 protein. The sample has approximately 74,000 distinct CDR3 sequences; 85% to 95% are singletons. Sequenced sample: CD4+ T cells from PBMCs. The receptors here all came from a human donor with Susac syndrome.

This CDR3 reads CASSSTTARAEQYF. The CDR3 nucleotides read TGCGCCAGCAGCTCGACGACAGCCAGGGCCGAGCAGTACTTC. This chain uses TRBV5-1 with TRBJ2-7; weak D call: TRBD1 (5 bases). Germline assignment: CDR1 SGHRS and CDR2 YFSETQ. Trimming pared 3 bases from V and 6 bases from J, leaving 16 bases between. This CDR3 has 14 amino acids.

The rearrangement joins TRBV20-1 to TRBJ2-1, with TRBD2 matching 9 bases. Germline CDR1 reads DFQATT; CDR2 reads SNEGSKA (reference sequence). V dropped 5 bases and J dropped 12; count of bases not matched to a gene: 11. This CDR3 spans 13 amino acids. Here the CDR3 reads CSAEIGGGAAQFF. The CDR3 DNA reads TGCAGTGCTGAGATTGGCGGGGGGGCAGCGCAGTTCTTC.

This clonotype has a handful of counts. CDR3: CASSVGQGRYDTQYF. The DNA for the CDR3 is TGTGCCAGCAGCGTCGGACAGGGGAGGTATGATACGCAGTATTTT. V gene TRBV7-2 combines with J gene TRBJ2-3; 9 nucleotides match TRBD1. After removal of 5 bases from V and 6 bases from J, the junction contained 9 bases not matched to a gene. The CDR3 is made up of 15 amino acids. Germline V CDR1 and CDR2: SGHTA, FQGNSA. Using reference TRBV7-2 and TRBJ2-3 for the parts outside the CDR3, the full variable domain is GAGVSQSPSNKVTEKGKDVELRCDPISGHTALYWYRQSLGQGLEFLIYFQGNSAPDKSGLPSDRFSAERTGGSVSTLTIQRTQQEDSAVYLCASSVGQGRYDTQYFGPGTRLTVL.

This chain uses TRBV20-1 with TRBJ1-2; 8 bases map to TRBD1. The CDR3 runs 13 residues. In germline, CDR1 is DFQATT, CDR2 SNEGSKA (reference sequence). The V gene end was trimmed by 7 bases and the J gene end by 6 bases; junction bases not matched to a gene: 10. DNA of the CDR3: TGCAGTGTCTCCCCAGGGGGCGGAAATGGCTACACCTTC. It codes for CSVSPGGGNGYTF.

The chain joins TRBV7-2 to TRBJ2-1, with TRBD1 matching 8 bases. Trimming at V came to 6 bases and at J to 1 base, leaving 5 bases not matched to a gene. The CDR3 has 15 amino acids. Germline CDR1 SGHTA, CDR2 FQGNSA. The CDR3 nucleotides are TGTGCCAGCAGATTGGGGACAGGATCCTACAATGAGCAGTTCTTC. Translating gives CASRLGTGSYNEQFF.

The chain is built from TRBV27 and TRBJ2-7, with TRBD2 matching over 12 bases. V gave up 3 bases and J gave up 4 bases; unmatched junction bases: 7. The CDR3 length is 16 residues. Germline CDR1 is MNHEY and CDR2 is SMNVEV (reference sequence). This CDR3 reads CASSFQGLAGKYEQYF. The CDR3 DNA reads TGTGCCAGCAGTTTCCAAGGACTAGCGGGAAAATACGAGCAGTACTTC.

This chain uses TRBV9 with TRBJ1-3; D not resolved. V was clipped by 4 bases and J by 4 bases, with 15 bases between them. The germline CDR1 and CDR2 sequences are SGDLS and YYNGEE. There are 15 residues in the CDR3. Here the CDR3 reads CASSPAYGPGNTIYF. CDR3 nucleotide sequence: TGTGCCAGCAGCCCAGCATATGGGCCGGGAAACACCATATATTTT.

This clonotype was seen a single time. The chain's CDR3 is CASSLWEGNAEAFF. The CDR3 DNA follows: TGTGCCAGCAGTTTATGGGAGGGAAACGCTGAAGCTTTCTTT. The chain recombines TRBV12-3 or TRBV12-4 with TRBJ1-1, with no clear D. This CDR3 region has 14 residues. Deletions cut 2 bases from V and 6 bases from J, with 13 bases between.

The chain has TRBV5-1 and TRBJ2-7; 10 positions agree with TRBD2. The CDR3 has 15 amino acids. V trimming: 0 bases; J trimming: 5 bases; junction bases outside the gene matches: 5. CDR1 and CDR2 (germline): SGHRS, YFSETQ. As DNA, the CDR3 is TGCGCCAGCAGCTTGGGTAGCGGGAGGTTCCACGAGCAGTACTTC. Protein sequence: CASSLGSGRFHEQYF.

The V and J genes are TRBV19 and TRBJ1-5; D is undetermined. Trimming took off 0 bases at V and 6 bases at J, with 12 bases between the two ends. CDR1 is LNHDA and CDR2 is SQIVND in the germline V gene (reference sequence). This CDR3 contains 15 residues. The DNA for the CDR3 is TGTGCCAGTAGTATAGATCGGCAAGTGTCTCAGCCCCAGCATTTT. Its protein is CASSIDRQVSQPQHF.

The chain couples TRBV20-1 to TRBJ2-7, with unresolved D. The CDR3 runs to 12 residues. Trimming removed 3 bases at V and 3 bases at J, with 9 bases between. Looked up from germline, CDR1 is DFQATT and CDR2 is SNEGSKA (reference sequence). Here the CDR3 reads CSASPFNYEQYF. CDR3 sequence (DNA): TGCAGTGCTAGTCCCTTTAACTACGAGCAGTACTTC.

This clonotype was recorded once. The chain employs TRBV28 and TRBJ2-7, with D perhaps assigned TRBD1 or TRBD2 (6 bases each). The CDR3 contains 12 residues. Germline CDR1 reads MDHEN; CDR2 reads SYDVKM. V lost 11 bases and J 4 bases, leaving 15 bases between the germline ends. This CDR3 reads CASGAAFYEQYF. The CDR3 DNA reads TGTGCCTCGGGGGCCGCTTTTTACGAGCAGTACTTC.

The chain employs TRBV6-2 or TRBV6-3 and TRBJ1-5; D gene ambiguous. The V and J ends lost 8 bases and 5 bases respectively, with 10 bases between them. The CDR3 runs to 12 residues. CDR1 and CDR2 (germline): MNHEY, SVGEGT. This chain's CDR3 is CASGSSDQPQHF. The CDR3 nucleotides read TGTGCCAGCGGAAGCTCGGATCAGCCCCAGCATTTT.

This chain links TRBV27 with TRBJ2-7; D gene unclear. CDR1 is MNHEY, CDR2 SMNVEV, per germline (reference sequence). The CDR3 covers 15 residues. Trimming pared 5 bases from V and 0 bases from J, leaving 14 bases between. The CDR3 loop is CASSPNADFSYEQYF. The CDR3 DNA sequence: TGTGCCAGCAGTCCCAACGCCGACTTCTCCTACGAGCAGTACTTC.